The clone carrying this T cell receptor (beta chain) turned up a few times. Antigen unknown. The authors reverse transcribed all of the isolated RNA, so sequencing captured expressed TCRB transcripts. Reads from naive, central memory and regulatory T cell samples averaged roughly 3.6 million. Clones were read by immunoSEQ multiplex PCR, and TCRdb kept only the in-frame ones, dropping some. The sample has 200,000 to 250,000 clones, about 10% seen once. The record originates from a study of beta chain features in type 1 diabetes. Study context: Cells sorted and examined across all samples totaled roughly 100,000,000.

The CDR3 consists of 13 residues. The germline gives CDR1 LNHDA, CDR2 SQIVND (reference sequence). V was clipped by 6 bases and J by 5 bases, with 13 bases between them. General study results and limits: More deletions and fewer insertions at VDJ junctions were found in patients with type 1 diabetes.

Sorting of CD4+ naive, central memory, regulatory and stem cell-like memory cells was performed via CD45RO/CCR7/CD25/CD127/CD95/CD27. The rearrangement links TRBV19 to TRBJ2-5; tentative D call: TRBD2 (6 bases). This clonotype was obtained from a woman in her late teens or twenties in good health. Material for sequencing was naive CD4+ T cells from blood. The CDR3 loop is CASSWSGDETQYF. CDR3 in DNA: TGTGCCAGTAGCTGGTCGGGGGACGAGACCCAGTACTTC.